Shown below are 18 T cell receptor beta chains from a single sample sequenced in a study of PD-1 blockade in classical Hodgkin lymphoma. The assay was immunoSEQ multiplex PCR, and TCRdb's table has in-frame clones only and misses some. The table has some 7,500 clones, roughly 80% seen once. Each patient relapsed following autologous stem cell transplantation, and prior brentuximab vedotin exposure differed. Magnetic negative selection of thawed PBMCs was the method by which CD4+ T cells were purified. This specimen consisted of CD4+ T cells from blood, obtained at baseline. The receptors were sampled from a human donor with classical Hodgkin lymphoma.

This chain links TRBV7-2 with TRBJ1-1, with D tentatively TRBD1 (5 bases). CDR3 size: 13 residues. CDR1 is SGHTA and CDR2 is FQGNSA in the germline V gene. Between the trimmed V and J ends, which lost 5 bases and 1 base, there was a span of 8 bases. CDR3 loop: CASSTDKNTEAFF. CDR3 in DNA: TGTGCCAGCAGCACGGACAAGAACACTGAAGCTTTCTTT.

The chain combines TRBV11-2 with TRBJ2-1; unclear D gene. The CDR3 is made up of 15 amino acids. V lost 1 base to trimming and J lost 6 bases, with 13 bases between them. Germline CDR1 and CDR2: SGHAT and FQNNGV. The DNA for the CDR3 is TGTGCCAGCAGCTTAGTAGGACCCCGCGGCAATGAGCAGTTCTTC. This codes for CASSLVGPRGNEQFF.

The V and J genes are TRBV27 and TRBJ2-5; D not resolved. Germline CDR1 MNHEY, CDR2 SMNVEV (reference sequence). The CDR3 is 13 residues long. Trimming removed 3 bases from V and 1 base from J, with 6 bases in between. The CDR3 loop is CASSFVSQETQYF. In nucleotides, the CDR3 is TGTGCCAGCAGTTTTGTCAGCCAAGAGACCCAGTACTTC.

The V and J genes are TRBV15 and TRBJ2-7; TRBD2 aligns across 8 bases. CDR3 length: 15 amino acids. J lost 0 bases, V lost 3 bases, and 4 bases had no gene match. Germline V gene data show CDR1 as LNHNV and CDR2 as YYDKDF (reference sequence). DNA for the CDR3: TGTGCCACCAGCAGGGGGAGCGGGGGCTCCTACGAGCAGTACTTC. This sequence encodes CATSRGSGGSYEQYF.

The chain employs TRBV15 and TRBJ2-7; tentative D call: TRBD2 (6 bases). Trimming took off 5 bases at V and 6 bases at J, with 17 bases between the two ends. Germline V lookup: CDR1 LNHNV, CDR2 YYDKDF (reference sequence). The CDR3 runs 14 residues. The CDR3, as DNA: TGTGCCACCAGCGCCGGGTATGGGGGGTTCGAGCAGTACTTC. This codes for CATSAGYGGFEQYF.

The V and J genes are TRBV6-5 and TRBJ1-3; tentative D call: TRBD1 (6 bases). V shed 0 bases and J shed 8 bases, with 11 bases lying between them. The CDR3 loop spans 14 amino acids. CDR1 is MNHEY, CDR2 SVGAGI, per germline. The DNA for the CDR3 is TGTGCCAGCAGTTACTCGAGGGGGTGGGACACCATATATTTT. Translating it yields CASSYSRGWDTIYF.

The chain carries TRBV7-2 and TRBJ2-7, with a possible D match to TRBD2 (5 bases). Germline CDR1 SGHTA, CDR2 FQGNSA. Trimming pared 1 base from V and 0 bases from J, leaving 10 bases between. This CDR3 spans 15 amino acids. Here the CDR3 reads CASSLGGPGSYEQYF. For the CDR3, the DNA is TGTGCCAGCAGCTTAGGCGGGCCTGGCTCCTACGAGCAGTACTTC.

The genes are TRBV4-2 and TRBJ1-1; D is undetermined. This CDR3 is 12 amino acids long. Germline V gives CDR1 LGHNA, CDR2 YNFKEQ. V lost 3 bases and J 6 bases, leaving 8 bases between the germline ends. CDR3 sequence: CASSQGTSEAFF. The CDR3 bases are TGTGCCAGCAGCCAGGGAACCTCTGAAGCTTTCTTT.

The chain has TRBV2 and TRBJ1-2; D is uncertain. Germline loops: CDR1 SNHLY, CDR2 FYNNEI. This CDR3 has 13 residues. V was pared by 5 bases and J by 4 bases, with 11 bases between. In DNA, the CDR3 is TGTGCCAGCAGTCCCCAGGTGGGCTATGGCTACACCTTC. As protein: CASSPQVGYGYTF. The variable domain in full, with the rest retrieved from reference TRBV2 and TRBJ1-2, is EPEVTQTPSHQVTQMGQEVILRCVPISNHLYFYWYRQILGQKVEFLVSFYNNEISEKSEIFDDQFSVERPDGSNFTLKIRSTKLEDSAMYFCASSPQVGYGYTFGSGTRLTVV.

J is TRBJ1-1 and V is TRBV4-1, with D possibly TRBD1 on 5 matching bases. Germline V CDR1 and CDR2: MGHRA, YSYEKL. The length of the CDR3 is 19 residues. The V gene lost 0 bases and the J gene lost 3 bases, with 23 bases spanning the gap. The DNA for the CDR3 is TGCGCCAGCAGCCAAGATGAAACCGCCGCCAGGGTGGGAGACACTGAAGCTTTCTTT. It is translated as CASSQDETAARVGDTEAFF.

This clone came up a few times. This rearrangement joins TRBV11-2 to TRBJ1-3; no definite D call. V was pared by 3 bases and J by 1 base, with 7 bases between. The CDR3 totals 14 residues. The germline gives CDR1 SGHAT, CDR2 FQNNGV. The CDR3 sequence is CASSLWQSGNTIYF. The CDR3 DNA is TGTGCCAGCAGCTTGTGGCAGTCTGGAAACACCATATATTTT.

This chain uses TRBV30 with TRBJ1-1; D uncertain. CDR1 GTSNPN and CDR2 SVGIG come from the germline V gene (reference sequence). The CDR3 sequence is 12 residues long. CDR3 DNA: TGTGCGTGGGCAGAGAGGAACACTGAAGCTTTCTTT. This encodes CAWAERNTEAFF.

This sequence joins TRBV5-1 and TRBJ1-2, with 7 positions matching TRBD1. V lost 0 bases to trimming and J lost 5 bases; unmatched junction nucleotides: 4. Germline CDR1 reads SGHRS; CDR2 reads YFSETQ. The CDR3 runs 14 residues. The CDR3 sequence: CASSLGQGWYGYTF. The CDR3 nucleotides are TGCGCCAGCAGCTTGGGACAGGGTTGGTATGGCTACACCTTC.

The rearrangement uses TRBV4-1 and TRBJ2-3; the D is unclear. This CDR3 is built from 15 residues. Germline V gene lookup returns CDR1 MGHRA and CDR2 YSYEKL. Trimming removed 3 bases from V and 4 bases from J, with 14 bases in between. This CDR3 reads CASSQGRTLSDTQYF. CDR3 coding DNA: TGCGCCAGCAGCCAGGGAAGGACCCTCTCAGATACGCAGTATTTT.

The chain is built from TRBV5-6 and TRBJ1-1; no definite D call. The V gene's germline CDR1 is SGHDT and CDR2 YYEEEE. CDR3 length: 14 residues. Trimming took off 1 base at V and 1 base at J, with 8 bases between the two ends. DNA for the CDR3: TGTGCCAGCAGCTTGTTGGGTACGAACACTGAAGCTTTCTTT. This codes for CASSLLGTNTEAFF.

This chain joins TRBV27 and TRBJ2-2; D unclear. The V end was cut by 1 base, the J end by 0 bases, with 9 bases between. Germline CDR1 reads MNHEY; CDR2 reads SMNVEV (reference sequence). The CDR3 length is 16 residues. The CDR3 protein is CASSLLFGANTGELFF. DNA of the CDR3: TGTGCCAGCAGTTTATTGTTTGGAGCGAACACCGGGGAGCTGTTTTTT.

This sequence joins TRBV10-3 and TRBJ2-1, with 7 bases fitting TRBD2. Germline assignment: CDR1 ENHRY and CDR2 SYGVKD. V shed 2 bases and J 7 bases; nucleotides not matched to a gene: 8. This CDR3 has 15 residues. The CDR3 bases are TGTGCCATCAGTGAGGGCGGGAGCGGTGTGAATGAGCAGTTCTTC. Its protein product is CAISEGGSGVNEQFF.

This chain connects TRBV5-5 to TRBJ2-1, with D perhaps assigned TRBD1 or TRBD2 (7 bases each). V was cut by 4 bases and J by 4 bases, with 18 bases left in between. The V gene's germline CDR1 is SGHKS and CDR2 YYEKEE (reference sequence). The CDR3 loop spans 16 amino acids. The CDR3 DNA is TGTGCCAGCAGCCTCAACTCAGGGGGGGAATACAATGAGCAGTTCTTC. Its translation is CASSLNSGGEYNEQFF.